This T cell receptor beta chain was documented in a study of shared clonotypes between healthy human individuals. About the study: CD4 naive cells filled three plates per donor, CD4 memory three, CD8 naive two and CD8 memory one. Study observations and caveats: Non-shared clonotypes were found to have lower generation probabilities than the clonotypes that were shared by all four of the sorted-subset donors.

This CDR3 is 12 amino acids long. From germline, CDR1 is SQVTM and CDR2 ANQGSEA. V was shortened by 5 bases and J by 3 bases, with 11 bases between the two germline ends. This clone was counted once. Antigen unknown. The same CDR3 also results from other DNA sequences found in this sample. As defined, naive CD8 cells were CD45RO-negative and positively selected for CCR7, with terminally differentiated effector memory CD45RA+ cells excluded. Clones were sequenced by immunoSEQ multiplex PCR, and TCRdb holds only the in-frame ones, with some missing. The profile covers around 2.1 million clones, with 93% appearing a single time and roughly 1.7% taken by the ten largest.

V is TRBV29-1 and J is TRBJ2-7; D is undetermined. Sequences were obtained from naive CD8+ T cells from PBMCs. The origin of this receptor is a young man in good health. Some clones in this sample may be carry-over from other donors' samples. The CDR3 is CSVRSGIYEQYF. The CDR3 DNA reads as TGCAGCGTTCGTAGTGGGATCTACGAGCAGTACTTC.